This T cell receptor (beta chain) is drawn from a study of T cells in Graves' hyperthyroidism and ophthalmopathy. Amplified TCR beta CDR3 regions came from RNA transcripts. First-round RT-PCR of the TCR CDR3 relied on the HTBI primer set. MiXCR, applied by TCRdb to the multiplex PCR reads, yields one record per CDR3 protein. The sample records around 570,000 distinct CDR3 sequences, 15% to 20% being singletons. The germline CDR1 and CDR2 sequences are DFQATT and SNEGSKA (reference sequence). Trimming shortened V by 0 bases and J by 4 bases, and 21 bases separated the two germline ends. This CDR3 has 17 residues.

V and J are TRBV20-1 and TRBJ1-1; the D gene is possibly TRBD1 (6 bases). Material for sequencing was blood. This receptor was obtained from a man between 35 and 55 years old with Graves' ophthalmopathy. In DNA form, the CDR3 reads TGCAGTGCTAGAGAGATTTCCAGGGGAGTGTCGACCACTGAAGCTTTCTTT. It is translated as CSAREISRGVSTTEAFF.